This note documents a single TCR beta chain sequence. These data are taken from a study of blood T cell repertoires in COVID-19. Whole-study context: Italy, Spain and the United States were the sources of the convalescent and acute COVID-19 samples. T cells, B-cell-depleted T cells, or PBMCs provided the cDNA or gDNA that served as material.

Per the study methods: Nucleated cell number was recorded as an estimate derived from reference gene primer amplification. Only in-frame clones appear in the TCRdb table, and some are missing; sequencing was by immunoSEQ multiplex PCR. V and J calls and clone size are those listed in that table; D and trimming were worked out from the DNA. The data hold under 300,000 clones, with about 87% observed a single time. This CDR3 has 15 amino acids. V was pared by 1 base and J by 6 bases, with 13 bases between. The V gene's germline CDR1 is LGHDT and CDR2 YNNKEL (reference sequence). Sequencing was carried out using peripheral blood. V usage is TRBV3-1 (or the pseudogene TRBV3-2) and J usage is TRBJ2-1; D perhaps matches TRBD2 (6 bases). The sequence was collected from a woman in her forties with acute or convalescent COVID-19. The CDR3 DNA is TGTGCCAGCAGCCAAGGCAGACTAGAGGGCAATGAGCAGTTCTTC. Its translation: CASSQGRLEGNEQFF.